One and the same sample provided the 5 T cell receptor beta chains below, sequenced in a study of T cell repertoires in aging, cancer and after chemotherapy. The template was genomic DNA from peripheral blood, not RNA. TRB rearrangements spanning V, D and J were amplified using mixed TRB-A/B primers. TCRdb re-analysed the multiplex PCR reads in MiXCR, keeping a single row per CDR3 protein. The data show 3,000 to 3,500 distinct CDR3 sequences, about 39% seen once. Sequencing was performed on blood. The receptor source for this set is a human donor with a solid tumor.

The chain joins TRBV5-1 to TRBJ2-7, with D unclear. Per the germline V gene, CDR1 is SGHRS and CDR2 is YFSETQ. This CDR3 comprises 14 residues. V was trimmed by 3 bases and J by 1 base, leaving 11 bases between them. The chain's CDR3 is CASSSLQESYEQYF. DNA for the CDR3: TGCGCCAGCAGCTCCCTGCAGGAGTCCTACGAGCAGTACTTC. Based on the CDR3 plus reference TRBV5-1 and TRBJ2-7, the full variable domain is KAGVTQTPRYLIKTRGQQVTLSCSPISGHRSVSWYQQTPGQGLQFLFEYFSETQRNKGNFPGRFSGRQFSNSRSEMNVSTLELGDSALYLCASSSLQESYEQYFGPGTRLTVT.

This rearrangement joins TRBV20-1 to TRBJ1-1; D remains ambiguous. The CDR3 is 13 amino acids. CDR1 DFQATT and CDR2 SNEGSKA come from the germline V gene (reference sequence). Trimming took off 6 bases at V and 0 bases at J, with 11 bases between the two ends. The CDR3 is CSAVIVMNTEAFF. The CDR3 region has the DNA TGCAGTGCCGTTATAGTCATGAACACTGAAGCTTTCTTT.

CDR3 in DNA: TGTGCCAGCAGTTACGCAGGGGACAATCAGCCCCAGCATTTT. This encodes CASSYAGDNQPQHF. This rearrangement joins TRBV6-6 to TRBJ1-5, with a weak D call TRBD1 (6 bases). CDR1 and CDR2 (germline): MNHNY, SVGAGI (reference sequence). With 2 bases removed from V and 3 bases from J, the gap between germline ends came to 8 bases. CDR3 length: 14 residues.

This chain connects TRBV19 to TRBJ2-5; 12 positions agree with TRBD2. The CDR3 has 15 residues. Trimming removed 4 bases from V and 1 base from J; junction bases left unmatched: 1. The V gene's germline CDR1 is LNHDA and CDR2 SQIVND (reference sequence). DNA of the CDR3: TGTGCCAGTAGTACGACTAGCGGGGGCCAAGAGACCCAGTACTTC. Amino acid sequence: CASSTTSGGQETQYF.

This clonotype qualifies as medium-sized. The chain combines TRBV10-3 with TRBJ2-3, with TRBD2 matching 14 bases. The V gene's germline CDR1 is ENHRY and CDR2 SYGVKD. V trimming: 10 bases; J trimming: 6 bases; junction bases outside the gene matches: 6. The CDR3 contains 14 residues. CDR3 loop: CATSTSGGEDTQYF. The CDR3 bases are TGTGCCACTTCGACTAGCGGGGGGGAGGATACGCAGTATTTT.